This TCR beta chain was sequenced for a study of metastatic and nonmetastatic thyroid tumors. The CDR3 contains 18 residues. V was clipped by 5 bases and J by 6 bases; unmatched bases: 16. Looked up from germline, CDR1 is SGHAT and CDR2 is FQNNGV. TCRdb ran MiXCR on the PCR reads. Seen here are more than 20,000 clones, 24% observed once, and the top ten hold 6.4%. Prior to thyroid surgery, none of the patients had received any treatment. This clone was picked up a small number of times. This clonotype originated in a female donor with papillary thyroid cancer or a benign thyroid nodule (not recorded which). Some clones in this sample may be carry-over from other donors' samples. V usage is TRBV11-2 and J usage is TRBJ2-1, with 10 nucleotides matching TRBD1. The specimen sequenced was tumor tissue. The chain's CDR3 is CASSRQAPGTGVGNEQFF. The CDR3 region has the DNA TGTGCCAGCAGCCGCCAGGCCCCGGGGACAGGGGTAGGCAATGAGCAGTTCTTC.